This passage covers 24 T cell receptor beta chains from one sample sequenced in a study of blood T cell repertoires in COVID-19. The assay was immunoSEQ multiplex PCR, and TCRdb's table has in-frame clones only and misses some. The profile covers under 450,000 clones, with 90% to 95% appearing a single time and about 0.9% taken by the ten largest. The sequenced material came from PBMCs or T cells enriched from blood (not recorded which). These TCRs come from a woman aged 40-49 years who had been exposed to COVID-19.

The gene calls are TRBV11-2 and TRBJ2-7; TRBD2 is a possible D gene (6 bases). Germline lookup yields CDR1 SGHAT and CDR2 FQNNGV. Trimming left V 4 bases short and J 3 bases short, with 25 bases between. This CDR3 spans 18 amino acids. The CDR3 loop is CASSSDPRINSGYYEQYF. CDR3 coding DNA: TGTGCCAGCAGCTCCGACCCCCGGATTAATAGCGGTTACTACGAGCAGTACTTC.

This chain connects TRBV29-1 to TRBJ1-1; TRBD1 matches at 8 bases. V trimming: 6 bases; J trimming: 0 bases; junction bases outside the gene matches: 3. The CDR3 is 13 amino acids. Germline CDR1 SQVTM, CDR2 ANQGSEA. For the CDR3, the DNA is TGCAGCGTGGGGGACAGGTTGAACACTGAAGCTTTCTTT. As protein: CSVGDRLNTEAFF. The variable domain in full, with the rest retrieved from reference TRBV29-1 and TRBJ1-1, is SAVISQKPSRDICQRGTSLTIQCQVDSQVTMMFWYRQQPGQSLTLIATANQGSEATYESGFVIDKFPISRPNLTFSTLTVSNMSPEDSSIYLCSVGDRLNTEAFFGQGTRLTVV.

V is TRBV27 and J is TRBJ1-2; TRBD1 matches at 9 bases. The V segment lost 4 bases and the J segment 0 bases; nucleotides outside the gene matches: 9. This CDR3 is built from 17 residues. From germline, CDR1 is MNHEY and CDR2 SMNVEV (reference sequence). CDR3 sequence reads: CASSSLQGARPNYGYTF. The CDR3 DNA reads TGTGCCAGCAGTTCACTACAGGGGGCGCGACCTAACTATGGCTACACCTTC.

The chain couples TRBV14 to TRBJ1-5, with 7 bases lining up with TRBD1. This CDR3 region has 20 residues. V lost 1 base, J lost 1 base, and 16 bases stayed unmatched. From germline, CDR1 is SGHDN and CDR2 FVKESK. CDR3 DNA: TGTGCCAGCAGCCAAGGAATCGAGGACAGGAGATATTTCAGCAATCAGCCCCAGCATTTT. Encoded protein: CASSQGIEDRRYFSNQPQHF.

This clone was seen just once. The genes are TRBV2 and TRBJ2-5; 8 positions agree with TRBD2. The CDR3 spans 14 residues. The germline CDR1 and CDR2 sequences are SNHLY and FYNNEI. J lost 0 bases, V lost 8 bases, and 5 bases had no gene match. In DNA, the CDR3 is TGTGCCAGCCCTTTAGCGGGGAACCAAGAGACCCAGTACTTC. Protein product: CASPLAGNQETQYF.

This clone was recorded a few times. The chain couples TRBV18 to TRBJ2-7; a weak D match, TRBD1 (6 bases). V was pared by 2 bases and J by 2 bases, with 13 bases between. Germline V CDR1 and CDR2: KGHSH, LQKENI. CDR3 size: 15 residues. CDR3 nucleotide sequence: TGTGCCAGCTCACCATGGCAGGGGAACACCTACGAGCAGTACTTC. This gives the protein CASSPWQGNTYEQYF. The variable domain in full, with the rest retrieved from reference TRBV18 and TRBJ2-7, is NAGVMQNPRHLVRRRGQEARLRCSPMKGHSHVYWYRQLPEEGLKFMVYLQKENIIDESGMPKERFSAEFPKEGPSILRIQQVVRGDSAAYFCASSPWQGNTYEQYFGPGTRLTVT.

The V call is TRBV6-5, the J call TRBJ1-5, with D unresolved. Germline V CDR1 and CDR2: MNHEY, SVGAGI. The CDR3 has 14 residues. The V end lost 1 base, the J end lost 3 bases, and 7 bases lay between the germline ends. The CDR3 bases are TGTGCCAGCAGTTACTACAGCACCAATCAGCCCCAGCATTTT. Translating gives CASSYYSTNQPQHF.

This chain joins TRBV7-3 and TRBJ2-6; perhaps TRBD2 as D (5 bases). The CDR3 extends over 14 amino acids. CDR1 and CDR2 (germline): SGHTA, FQGTGA. Trimming took off 6 bases at V and 0 bases at J, with 6 bases between the two ends. Here the CDR3 reads CASSRDSGANVLTF. CDR3 nucleotides: TGTGCCAGCAGTCGGGACTCTGGGGCCAACGTCCTGACTTTC.

The count of this clone is one. The chain employs TRBV6-2 or TRBV6-3 and TRBJ1-1; no clear D gene. This CDR3 spans 12 amino acids. V was pared by 3 bases and J by 5 bases, with 7 bases between. Looked up from germline, CDR1 is MNHEY and CDR2 is SVGEGT. For the CDR3, the DNA is TGTGCCAGCAGTTATCGGGAGACTGAAGCTTTCTTT. This codes for CASSYRETEAFF.

The V gene is TRBV5-4, the J gene TRBJ1-5; weak D call: TRBD1 (5 bases). CDR1 SGHNT and CDR2 YYREEE come from the germline V gene (reference sequence). Between the trimmed V and J ends, which lost 4 bases and 6 bases, there was a span of 17 bases. The CDR3 runs to 15 residues. The CDR3 region is CASSPFRGYGQPQHF. CDR3 coding DNA: TGTGCCAGCAGCCCGTTTAGGGGTTACGGTCAGCCCCAGCATTTT.

The V and J genes are TRBV10-3 and TRBJ1-5, with D maybe TRBD1 (5 bases). Germline V gene data show CDR1 as ENHRY and CDR2 as SYGVKD. The CDR3 extends over 15 amino acids. Trimming removed 2 bases at V and 5 bases at J, with 13 bases between. CDR3 DNA: TGTGCCATCAGTGAGGGGGGGACCCACTATCAGCCCCAGCATTTT. Translating gives CAISEGGTHYQPQHF.

The V call is TRBV2, the J call TRBJ1-2; 8 nucleotides align to TRBD1. The germline V gene has CDR1 SNHLY and CDR2 FYNNEI. With 4 bases clipped from V and 4 bases from J, the junction kept 5 bases outside the gene matches. The CDR3 is 14 amino acids. CDR3 coding DNA: TGTGCCAGCAGTGTGGGACAGGCCCGCTATGGCTACACCTTC. Amino acids: CASSVGQARYGYTF.

The chain couples TRBV19 to TRBJ2-1; D is perhaps TRBD1 (6 bases). Trimming took off 8 bases at V and 0 bases at J, with 17 bases between the two ends. Germline V gene lookup returns CDR1 LNHDA and CDR2 SQIVND (reference sequence). The CDR3 is 16 amino acids. CDR3 residues: CASAVEGVSSYNEQFF. The CDR3 coding sequence is TGTGCCAGTGCAGTCGAGGGGGTGAGCTCCTACAATGAGCAGTTCTTC.

The chain has TRBV5-4 and TRBJ2-5, with 9 bases lining up with TRBD1. Trimming at V came to 5 bases and at J to 5 bases, leaving 7 bases not matched to a gene. This CDR3 region has 14 residues. Germline V gene data show CDR1 as SGHNT and CDR2 as YYREEE (reference sequence). CDR3 region: CASSSTGGRETQYF. For the CDR3, the DNA is TGTGCCAGCAGTTCCACAGGGGGCAGGGAGACCCAGTACTTC.

The V call is TRBV28, the J call TRBJ2-7, with TRBD1 matching over 9 bases. Germline V gene data show CDR1 as MDHEN and CDR2 as SYDVKM. The CDR3 contains 12 residues. With 7 bases clipped from V and 5 bases from J, the junction kept 3 bases outside the gene matches. The CDR3 is CASMRTGDEQYF. The CDR3 DNA reads TGTGCCAGCATGCGGACAGGGGACGAGCAGTACTTC.

This chain links TRBV7-8 with TRBJ1-2; 8 bases are a match to TRBD1. The germline V gene encodes CDR1 SGHVS and CDR2 FQNEAQ. CDR3 size: 14 residues. The junction had 6 bases not matched to a gene; V was cut back by 5 bases and J by 4 bases. The CDR3, as DNA: TGTGCCAGCAGCCCAAGGACAGGGAGCTATGGCTACACCTTC. It translates to CASSPRTGSYGYTF.

The genes are TRBV27 and TRBJ1-2; 9 positions match TRBD1. The CDR3 has 15 residues. Trimming at V came to 5 bases and at J to 4 bases, leaving 8 bases not matched to a gene. The germline gives CDR1 MNHEY, CDR2 SMNVEV (reference sequence). The CDR3 DNA is TGTGCCAGCAGTAGACAGGGGGGCGTTTTCTATGGCTACACCTTC. Protein sequence: CASSRQGGVFYGYTF.

The chain uses TRBV18 and TRBJ1-6; D is unclear. V was shortened by 2 bases and J by 11 bases, with 16 bases between the two germline ends. Looked up from germline, CDR1 is KGHSH and CDR2 is LQKENI. CDR3 length equals 15 residues. CDR3: CASSPSAGMGPPLHF. The CDR3, as DNA: TGTGCCAGCTCACCATCGGCAGGAATGGGTCCACCCCTCCACTTT.

The genes are TRBV9 and TRBJ1-1; D call uncertain. Germline CDR1 SGDLS, CDR2 YYNGEE. The V gene lost 0 bases and the J gene lost 0 bases, with 6 bases spanning the gap. This CDR3 comprises 14 residues. CDR3 sequence (DNA): TGTGCCAGCAGCGTAGCAGGAATGAACACTGAAGCTTTCTTT. Translating gives CASSVAGMNTEAFF.

This chain joins TRBV10-2 and TRBJ2-7; 7 nucleotides align to TRBD1. Germline loops: CDR1 WSHSY, CDR2 SAAADI. Trimming took 6 bases from V and 5 from J; bases not matched to a gene: 7. This CDR3 is 13 amino acids long. The CDR3 is CASRRQGVHEQYF. The CDR3 DNA follows: TGCGCCAGCAGAAGACAGGGTGTCCACGAGCAGTACTTC.

This sequence joins TRBV3-1 (or the pseudogene TRBV3-2) and TRBJ2-7; D unclear. Germline V gene data show CDR1 as LGHDT and CDR2 as YNNKEL (reference sequence). V was cut by 4 bases and J by 4 bases, with 8 bases left in between. The CDR3 runs 12 residues. Here the CDR3 DNA reads TGTGCCAGCAGCCCCCGCACTTACGAGCAGTACTTC. Protein product: CASSPRTYEQYF.

The gene calls are TRBV27 and TRBJ1-3; 7 bases fit TRBD1. This CDR3 has 14 amino acids. Trimming removed 4 bases from V and 2 bases from J; junction bases left unmatched: 2. Germline loops: CDR1 MNHEY, CDR2 SMNVEV (reference sequence). The CDR3 sequence: CASSSGQTGNTIYF. DNA of the CDR3: TGTGCCAGCAGTTCGGGACAGACTGGAAACACCATATATTTT.

With respect to this clone: The sample has other DNA sequences that encode this CDR3 too. This chain links TRBV24-1 with TRBJ1-2; 8 bases agree with TRBD1. Trimming took 4 bases from V and 4 from J; bases not matched to a gene: 1. The CDR3 runs to 13 residues. The germline CDR1 and CDR2 sequences are KGHDR and SFDVKD. The CDR3 DNA reads as TGTGCCACCAGTGACGACAGGGGCTATGGCTACACCTTC. Amino acid sequence: CATSDDRGYGYTF.

In DNA form, the CDR3 reads TGTGCCAGCAGCTTAGACCTCGACAGGAACACTGAAGCTTTCTTT. Its protein is CASSLDLDRNTEAFF. This sequence joins TRBV7-9 and TRBJ1-1; possibly TRBD1 for D (5 bases). CDR1 is SEHNR, CDR2 FQNEAQ, per germline (reference sequence). With 1 base removed from V and 1 base from J, the gap between germline ends came to 10 bases. There are 15 residues in the CDR3. Combining the CDR3 with reference TRBV7-9 and TRBJ1-1 gives the whole variable domain DTGVSQNPRHKITKRGQNVTFRCDPISEHNRLYWYRQTLGQGPEFLTYFQNEAQLEKSRLLSDRFSAERPKGSFSTLEIQRTEQGDSAMYLCASSLDLDRNTEAFFGQGTRLTVV.